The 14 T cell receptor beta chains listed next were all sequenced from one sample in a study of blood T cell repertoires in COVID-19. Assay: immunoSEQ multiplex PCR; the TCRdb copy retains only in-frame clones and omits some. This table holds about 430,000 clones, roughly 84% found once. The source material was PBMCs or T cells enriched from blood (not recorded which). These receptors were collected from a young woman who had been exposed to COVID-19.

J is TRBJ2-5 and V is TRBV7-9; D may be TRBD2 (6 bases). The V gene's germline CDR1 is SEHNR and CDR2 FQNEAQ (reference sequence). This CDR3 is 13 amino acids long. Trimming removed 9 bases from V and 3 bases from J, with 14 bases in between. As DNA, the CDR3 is TGTGCCAGTTCCCGAGCGGGTAAAGAGACCCAGTACTTC. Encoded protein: CASSRAGKETQYF. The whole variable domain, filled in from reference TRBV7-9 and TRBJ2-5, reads DTGVSQNPRHKITKRGQNVTFRCDPISEHNRLYWYRQTLGQGPEFLTYFQNEAQLEKSRLLSDRFSAERPKGSFSTLEIQRTEQGDSAMYLCASSRAGKETQYFGPGTRLLVL.

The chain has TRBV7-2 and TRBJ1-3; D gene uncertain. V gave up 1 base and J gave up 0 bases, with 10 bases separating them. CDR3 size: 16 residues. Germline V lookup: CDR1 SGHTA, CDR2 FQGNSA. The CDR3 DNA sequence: TGTGCCAGCAGCTTAGGGCAGGCCGACTCTGGAAACACCATATATTTT. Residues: CASSLGQADSGNTIYF.

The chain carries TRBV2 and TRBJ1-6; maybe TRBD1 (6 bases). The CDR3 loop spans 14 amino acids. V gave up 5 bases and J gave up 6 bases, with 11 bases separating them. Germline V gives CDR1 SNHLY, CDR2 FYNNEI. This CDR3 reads CASSQQGSNSPLHF. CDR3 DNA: TGTGCCAGCAGTCAACAGGGTTCTAATTCACCCCTCCACTTT.

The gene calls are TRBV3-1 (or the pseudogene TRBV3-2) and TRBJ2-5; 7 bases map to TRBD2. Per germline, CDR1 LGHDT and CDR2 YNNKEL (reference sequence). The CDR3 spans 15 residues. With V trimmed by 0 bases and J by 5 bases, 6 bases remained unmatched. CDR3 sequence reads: CASSQEGEGSETQYF. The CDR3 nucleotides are TGTGCCAGCAGCCAAGAAGGGGAGGGGAGCGAGACCCAGTACTTC.

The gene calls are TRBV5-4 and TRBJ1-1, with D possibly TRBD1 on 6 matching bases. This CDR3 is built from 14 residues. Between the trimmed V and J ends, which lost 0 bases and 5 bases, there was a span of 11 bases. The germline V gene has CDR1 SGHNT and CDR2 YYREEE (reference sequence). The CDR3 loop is CASSLVQGRTEAFF. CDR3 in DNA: TGTGCCAGCAGCTTGGTACAGGGAAGAACTGAAGCTTTCTTT.

In DNA form, the CDR3 reads TGTGCCAGTAGTCTGACAGGGGGTACTGAAGCTTTCTTT. The encoded protein is CASSLTGGTEAFF. The gene calls are TRBV19 and TRBJ1-1; 9 bases match TRBD1. Germline CDR1 LNHDA, CDR2 SQIVND (reference sequence). Unmatched junction bases numbered 3, after V lost 5 bases and J lost 5 bases. The CDR3 runs to 13 residues.

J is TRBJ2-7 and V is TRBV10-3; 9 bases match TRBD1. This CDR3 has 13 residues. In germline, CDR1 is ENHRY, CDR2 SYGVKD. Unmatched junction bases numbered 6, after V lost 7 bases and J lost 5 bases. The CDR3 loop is CAITRQGVNEQYF. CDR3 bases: TGTGCCATCACTAGACAGGGGGTCAACGAGCAGTACTTC.

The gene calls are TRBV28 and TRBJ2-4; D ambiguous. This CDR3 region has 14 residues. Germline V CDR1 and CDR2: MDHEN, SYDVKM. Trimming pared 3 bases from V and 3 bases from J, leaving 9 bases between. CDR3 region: CASSFSVLKNIQYF. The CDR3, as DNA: TGTGCCAGCAGTTTCTCGGTCCTCAAAAACATTCAGTACTTC.

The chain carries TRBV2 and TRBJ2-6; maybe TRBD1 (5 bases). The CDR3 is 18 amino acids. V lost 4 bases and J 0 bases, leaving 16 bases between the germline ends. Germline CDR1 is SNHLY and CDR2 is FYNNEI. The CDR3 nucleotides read TGTGCCAGCAGTGCGGTGGGGCCTCTCTACTCTGGGGCCAACGTCCTGACTTTC. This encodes CASSAVGPLYSGANVLTF.

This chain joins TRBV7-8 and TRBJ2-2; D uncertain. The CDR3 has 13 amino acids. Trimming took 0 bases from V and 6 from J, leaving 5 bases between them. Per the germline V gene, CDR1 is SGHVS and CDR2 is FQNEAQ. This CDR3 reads CASSLASSGELFF. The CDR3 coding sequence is TGTGCCAGCAGCTTAGCTAGCTCCGGGGAGCTGTTTTTT.

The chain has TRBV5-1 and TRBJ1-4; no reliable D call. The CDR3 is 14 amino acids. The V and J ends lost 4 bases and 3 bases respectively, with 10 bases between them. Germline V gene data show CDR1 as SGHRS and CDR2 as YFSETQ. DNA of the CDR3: TGCGCCAGCAGCCCAACAGCCGCTAATGAAAAACTGTTTTTT. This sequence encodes CASSPTAANEKLFF. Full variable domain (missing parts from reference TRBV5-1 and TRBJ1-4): KAGVTQTPRYLIKTRGQQVTLSCSPISGHRSVSWYQQTPGQGLQFLFEYFSETQRNKGNFPGRFSGRQFSNSRSEMNVSTLELGDSALYLCASSPTAANEKLFFGSGTQLSVL.

The CDR3 DNA sequence: TGCGCCAGCAGCTTGGAGTTGCAGATGAACACTGAAGCTTTCTTT. Protein product: CASSLELQMNTEAFF. V and J are TRBV5-1 and TRBJ1-1; D gene uncertain. The CDR3 is 15 residues long. Germline assignment: CDR1 SGHRS and CDR2 YFSETQ. V lost 0 bases to trimming and J lost 0 bases, with 9 bases between them. Together with reference TRBV5-1 and TRBJ1-1, the CDR3 gives the full variable domain: KAGVTQTPRYLIKTRGQQVTLSCSPISGHRSVSWYQQTPGQGLQFLFEYFSETQRNKGNFPGRFSGRQFSNSRSEMNVSTLELGDSALYLCASSLELQMNTEAFFGQGTRLTVV.

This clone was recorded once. The CDR3 loop is CASSLKFRGEQYF. The CDR3 DNA reads TGTGCCAGCAGTTTAAAGTTTCGAGGGGAGCAGTACTTC. The chain links TRBV28 to TRBJ2-7; a possible D gene is TRBD2 (5 bases). Per the germline V gene, CDR1 is MDHEN and CDR2 is SYDVKM. Trimming left V 2 bases short and J 7 bases short, with 12 bases between. This CDR3 is built from 13 residues.

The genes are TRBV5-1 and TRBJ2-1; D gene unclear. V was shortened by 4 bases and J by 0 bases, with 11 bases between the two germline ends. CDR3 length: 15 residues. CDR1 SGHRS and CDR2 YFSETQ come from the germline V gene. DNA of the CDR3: TGCGCCAGCAGCGCCCTCTTGAGCTCCTACAATGAGCAGTTCTTC. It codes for CASSALLSSYNEQFF.